The sequence of this T cell receptor (beta chain) was determined in a study of blood T cell repertoires in COVID-19. Background on the study: The United States, Italy and Spain provided the acute and convalescent COVID-19 samples. PBMCs, B-cell-depleted T cells, or T cells were the source of the cDNA or gDNA that made up the material.

Trimming shortened V by 7 bases and J by 11 bases, and 21 bases separated the two germline ends. Germline V gene data show CDR1 as SNHLY and CDR2 as FYNNEI. This CDR3 has 15 amino acids. Authors' processing steps: Reference gene primer amplification gave nucleated cell count estimates. Profiling relied on immunoSEQ multiplex PCR, and the TCRdb table lists in-frame clones only, not all of them. The DNA was the basis for D and trimming; V, J and clone size are from that table. The table includes fewer than 200,000 clones, about 91% detected once. This receptor was taken from an older woman who had recovered from COVID-19. Sequenced: peripheral blood. The rearrangement joins TRBV2 to TRBJ1-6; D possibly corresponds to TRBD1 (6 bases). CDR3 sequence reads: CASTLGAREEAPLHF. The CDR3 coding sequence is TGTGCCAGCACCCTGGGGGCCAGGGAAGAGGCACCCCTCCACTTT.